This T cell receptor beta chain was sequenced during a study of monozygotic twins with inflammatory bowel disease. On this clonotype itself: The antigen is not known.

With eight separate reactions per sample, the authors made cDNA. TCRdb reprocessed the 5' RACE reads and keeps a single row for each CDR3 protein, giving no DNA. Seen in this sample are approximately 210,000 distinct CDR3 sequences; the ten most common clones hold 6% to 9%. General observations from the study: The analysis did not separate different T cell subtypes.

Blood was drawn at around 2.5 ml per donor. The CDR3 runs to 13 residues. Germline loops: CDR1 MGHDK, CDR2 SYGVNS. The sample was blood. The receptor was derived from a human donor with ulcerative colitis or Crohn's disease, or a healthy co-twin of an affected twin (not recorded which). V and J are TRBV25-1 and TRBJ2-4; TCRdb designates TRBD1, a call that cannot be tested without DNA. This chain's CDR3 is CASSGGGRNIQYF.